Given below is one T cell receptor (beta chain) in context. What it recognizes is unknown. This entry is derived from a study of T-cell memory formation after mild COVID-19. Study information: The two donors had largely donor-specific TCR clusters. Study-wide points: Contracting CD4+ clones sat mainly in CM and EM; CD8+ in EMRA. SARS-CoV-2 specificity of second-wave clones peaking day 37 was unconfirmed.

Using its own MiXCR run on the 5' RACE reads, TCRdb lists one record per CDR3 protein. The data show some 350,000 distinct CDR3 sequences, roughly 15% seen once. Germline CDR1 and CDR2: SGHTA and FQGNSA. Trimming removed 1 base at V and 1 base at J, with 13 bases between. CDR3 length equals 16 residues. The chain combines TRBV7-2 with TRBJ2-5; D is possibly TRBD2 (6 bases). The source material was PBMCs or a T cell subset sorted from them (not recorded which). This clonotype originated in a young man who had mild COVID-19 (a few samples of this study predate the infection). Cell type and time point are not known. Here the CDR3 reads CASSLVPVRGQETQYF. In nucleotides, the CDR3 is TGTGCCAGCAGCTTAGTCCCTGTGCGGGGCCAAGAGACCCAGTACTTC. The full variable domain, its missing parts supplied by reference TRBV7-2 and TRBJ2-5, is GAGVSQSPSNKVTEKGKDVELRCDPISGHTALYWYRQSLGQGLEFLIYFQGNSAPDKSGLPSDRFSAERTGGSVSTLTIQRTQQEDSAVYLCASSLVPVRGQETQYFGPGTRLLVL.